The clone carrying this TCR beta chain counts as medium-sized. This CDR3 has 17 amino acids. The ends lost 3 bases at V and 4 bases at J; junction bases unmatched: 11. These data belong to a study of response to subunit inactivated influenza vaccine. TCRdb called the RT-PCR reads again in MiXCR, with one record for every CDR3 protein. The sample lists fewer than 750,000 distinct CDR3 sequences, about 14% occurring once. J is TRBJ2-1 and V is TRBV12-3 or TRBV12-4, with TRBD2 matching 8 bases. This receptor was obtained from a man between 50 and 59 years old who received an inactivated influenza vaccine. This sample comprised PBMCs from blood, obtained approximately 13 days after vaccination. CDR3 DNA sequence: TGTGCCAGCAGTTTCCAGCTAAGCGGGGGCAAATACAATGAGCAGTTCTTC. Translated, it gives CASSFQLSGGKYNEQFF.